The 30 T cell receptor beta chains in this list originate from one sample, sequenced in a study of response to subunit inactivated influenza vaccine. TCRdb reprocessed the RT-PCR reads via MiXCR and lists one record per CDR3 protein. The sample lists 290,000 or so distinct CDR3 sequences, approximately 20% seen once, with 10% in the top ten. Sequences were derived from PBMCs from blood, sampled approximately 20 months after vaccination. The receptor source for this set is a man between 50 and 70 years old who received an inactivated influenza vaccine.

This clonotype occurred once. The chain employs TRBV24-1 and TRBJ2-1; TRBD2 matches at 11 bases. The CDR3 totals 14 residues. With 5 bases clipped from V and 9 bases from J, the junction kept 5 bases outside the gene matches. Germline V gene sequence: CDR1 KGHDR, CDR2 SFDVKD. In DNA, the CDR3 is TGTGCCACCAGTGGACTAGCGGGACTCGGTGAGCAGTTCTTC. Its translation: CATSGLAGLGEQFF.

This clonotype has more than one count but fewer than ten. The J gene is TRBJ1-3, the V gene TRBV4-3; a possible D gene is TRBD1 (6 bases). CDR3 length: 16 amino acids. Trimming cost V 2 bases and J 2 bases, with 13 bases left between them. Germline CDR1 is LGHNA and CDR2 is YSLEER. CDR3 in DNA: TGCGCCAGCAGCCAACGACGGTCAGGGGCTGGAAACACCATATATTTT. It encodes CASSQRRSGAGNTIYF.

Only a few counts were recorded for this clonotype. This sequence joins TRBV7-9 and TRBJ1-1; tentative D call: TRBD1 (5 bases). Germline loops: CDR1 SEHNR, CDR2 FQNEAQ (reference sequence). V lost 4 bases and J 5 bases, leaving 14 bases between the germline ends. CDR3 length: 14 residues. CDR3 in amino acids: CASSYSGTKTEAFF. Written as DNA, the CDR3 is TGTGCCAGCAGCTACTCCGGGACCAAAACTGAAGCTTTCTTT.

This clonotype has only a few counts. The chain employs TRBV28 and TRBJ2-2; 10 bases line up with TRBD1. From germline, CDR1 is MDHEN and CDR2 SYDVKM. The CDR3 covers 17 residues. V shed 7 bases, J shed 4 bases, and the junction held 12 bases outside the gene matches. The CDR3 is CASTPGRTGGITGELFF. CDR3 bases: TGTGCCAGCACCCCCGGGCGGACAGGGGGTATCACCGGGGAGCTGTTTTTT.

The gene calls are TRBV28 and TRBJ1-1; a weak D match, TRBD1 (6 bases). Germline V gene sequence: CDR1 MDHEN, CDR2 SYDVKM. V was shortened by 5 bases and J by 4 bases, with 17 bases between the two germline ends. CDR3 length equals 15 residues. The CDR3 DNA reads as TGTGCCAGCAGTGTACCACAGGGTCTAGGCACTGAAGCTTTCTTT. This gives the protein CASSVPQGLGTEAFF.

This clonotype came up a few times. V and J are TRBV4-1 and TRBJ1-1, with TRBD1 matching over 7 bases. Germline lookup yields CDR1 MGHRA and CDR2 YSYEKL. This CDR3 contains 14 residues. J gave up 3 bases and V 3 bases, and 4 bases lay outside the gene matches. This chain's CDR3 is CASSHPGQDTEAFF. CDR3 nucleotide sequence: TGCGCCAGCAGCCACCCAGGACAGGACACTGAAGCTTTCTTT.

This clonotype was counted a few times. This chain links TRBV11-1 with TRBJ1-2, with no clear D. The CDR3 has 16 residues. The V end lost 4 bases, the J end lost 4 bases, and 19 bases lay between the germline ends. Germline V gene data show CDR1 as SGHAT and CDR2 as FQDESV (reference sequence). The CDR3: CASSSTGSLRAYGYTF. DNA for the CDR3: TGTGCCAGCAGCTCGACGGGTTCTCTGAGAGCCTATGGCTACACCTTC.

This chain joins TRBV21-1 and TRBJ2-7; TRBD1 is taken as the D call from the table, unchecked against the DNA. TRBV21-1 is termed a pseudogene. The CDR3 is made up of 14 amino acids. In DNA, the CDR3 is TGTGCCATCCCCCCGGACAGAAGAGCTTACGAGCAGTACTTC. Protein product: CAIPPDRRAYEQYF.

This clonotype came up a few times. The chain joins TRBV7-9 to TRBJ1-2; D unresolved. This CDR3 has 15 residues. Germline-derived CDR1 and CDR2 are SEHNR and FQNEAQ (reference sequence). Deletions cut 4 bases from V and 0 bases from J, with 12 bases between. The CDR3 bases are TGTGCCAGCAGCTCCTTGGGAAGAGCTAACTATGGCTACACCTTC. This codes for CASSSLGRANYGYTF.

The CDR3 DNA reads TGTGCCAGCAGTCCCCCTGTGGGTATGGAACAGGAAGACGAGCAGTACTTC. Translated, it gives CASSPPVGMEQEDEQYF. V gene TRBV6-2 or TRBV6-3 combines with J gene TRBJ2-7; D perhaps matches TRBD1 (5 bases). Trimming took 5 bases from V and 5 from J, leaving 25 bases between them. The CDR3 spans 17 residues. Germline V gene sequence: CDR1 MNHEY, CDR2 SVGEGT.

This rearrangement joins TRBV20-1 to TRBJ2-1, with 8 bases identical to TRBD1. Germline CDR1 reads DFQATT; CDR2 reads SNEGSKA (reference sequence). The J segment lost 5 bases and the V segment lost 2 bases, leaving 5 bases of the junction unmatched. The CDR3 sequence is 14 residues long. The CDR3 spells CSARRPTGDNEQFF. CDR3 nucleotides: TGCAGTGCTAGACGACCGACAGGGGACAATGAGCAGTTCTTC.

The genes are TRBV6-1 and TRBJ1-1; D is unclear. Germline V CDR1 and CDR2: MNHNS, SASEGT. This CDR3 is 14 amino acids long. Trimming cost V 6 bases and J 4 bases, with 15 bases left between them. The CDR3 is CASSQWGEGTEAFF. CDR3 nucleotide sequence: TGTGCCAGCAGCCAGTGGGGTGAGGGCACTGAAGCTTTCTTT.

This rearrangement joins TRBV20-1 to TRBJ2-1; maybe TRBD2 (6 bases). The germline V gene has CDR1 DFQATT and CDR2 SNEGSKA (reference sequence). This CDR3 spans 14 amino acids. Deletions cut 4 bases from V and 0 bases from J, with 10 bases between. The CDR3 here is CSATSVSSYNEQFF. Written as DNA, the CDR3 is TGCAGTGCTACTAGCGTTAGCTCCTACAATGAGCAGTTCTTC.

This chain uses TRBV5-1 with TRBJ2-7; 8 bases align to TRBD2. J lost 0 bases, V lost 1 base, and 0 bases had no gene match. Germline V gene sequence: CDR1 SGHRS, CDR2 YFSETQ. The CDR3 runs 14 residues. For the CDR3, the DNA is TGCGCCAGCAGCTTGCGGGAGGGCTCCTACGAGCAGTACTTC. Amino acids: CASSLREGSYEQYF.

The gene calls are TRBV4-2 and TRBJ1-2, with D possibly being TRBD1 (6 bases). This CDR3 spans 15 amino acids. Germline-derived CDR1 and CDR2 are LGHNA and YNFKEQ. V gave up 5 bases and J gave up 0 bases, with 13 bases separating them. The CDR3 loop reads CASSKQGSANYGYTF. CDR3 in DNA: TGTGCCAGCAGCAAGCAGGGGTCCGCTAACTATGGCTACACCTTC.

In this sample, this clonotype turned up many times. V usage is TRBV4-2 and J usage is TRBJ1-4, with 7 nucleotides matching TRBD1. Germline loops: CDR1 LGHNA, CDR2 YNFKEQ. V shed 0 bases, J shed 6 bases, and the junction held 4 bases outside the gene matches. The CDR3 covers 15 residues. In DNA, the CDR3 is TGTGCCAGCAGCCAAGAACGAGGGGGCGATGAAAAACTGTTTTTT. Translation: CASSQERGGDEKLFF.

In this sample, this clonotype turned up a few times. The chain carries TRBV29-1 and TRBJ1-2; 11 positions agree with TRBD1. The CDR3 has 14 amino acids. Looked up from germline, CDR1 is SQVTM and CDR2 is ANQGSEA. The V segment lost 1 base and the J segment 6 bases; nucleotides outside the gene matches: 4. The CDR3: CSVEVRTGGDGYTF. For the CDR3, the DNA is TGCAGCGTTGAAGTGAGGACAGGGGGCGATGGCTACACCTTC.

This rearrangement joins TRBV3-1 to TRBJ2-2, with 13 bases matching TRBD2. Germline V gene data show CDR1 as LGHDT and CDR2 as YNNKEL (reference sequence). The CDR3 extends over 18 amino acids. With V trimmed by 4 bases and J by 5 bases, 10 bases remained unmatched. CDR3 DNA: TGTGCCAGCAGCCGCCGGGCTACTAGCGGGAGGGCGACCGGGGAGCTGTTTTTT. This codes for CASSRRATSGRATGELFF.

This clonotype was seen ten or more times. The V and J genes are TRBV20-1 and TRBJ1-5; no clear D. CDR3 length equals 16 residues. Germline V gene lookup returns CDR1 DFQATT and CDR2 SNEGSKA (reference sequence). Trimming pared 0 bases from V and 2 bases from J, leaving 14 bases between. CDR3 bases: TGCAGTGCTAGAGATCTTGCGGGTATGGGCAATCAGCCCCAGCATTTT. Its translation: CSARDLAGMGNQPQHF.

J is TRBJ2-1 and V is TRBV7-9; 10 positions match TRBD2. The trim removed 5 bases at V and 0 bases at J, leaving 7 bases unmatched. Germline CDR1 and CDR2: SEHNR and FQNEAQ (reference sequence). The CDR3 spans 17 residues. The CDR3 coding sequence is TGTGCCAGCAGCGGACTAGCGGTACCAAGCTCCTACAATGAGCAGTTCTTC. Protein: CASSGLAVPSSYNEQFF.

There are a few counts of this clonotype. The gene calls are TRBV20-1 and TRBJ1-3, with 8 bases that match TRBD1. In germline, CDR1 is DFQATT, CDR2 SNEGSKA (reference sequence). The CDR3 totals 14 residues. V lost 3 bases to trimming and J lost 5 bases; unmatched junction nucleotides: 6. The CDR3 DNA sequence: TGCAGTGCTAGTACAGGGGGTCTTAGAAACACCATATATTTT. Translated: CSASTGGLRNTIYF.

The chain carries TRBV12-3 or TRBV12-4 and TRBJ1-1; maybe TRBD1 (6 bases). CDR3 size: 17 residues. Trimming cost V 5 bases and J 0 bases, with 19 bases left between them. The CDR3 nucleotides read TGTGCCAGCAGTCCCTCCTCCTCCGGGACACTGAACACTGAAGCTTTCTTT. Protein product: CASSPSSSGTLNTEAFF.

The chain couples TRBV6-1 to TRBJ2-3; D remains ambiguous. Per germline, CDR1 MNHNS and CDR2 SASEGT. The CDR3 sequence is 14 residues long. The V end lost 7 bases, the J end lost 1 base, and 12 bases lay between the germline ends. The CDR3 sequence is CASKPPGGTDTQYF. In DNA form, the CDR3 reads TGTGCCAGCAAACCCCCGGGTGGCACAGATACGCAGTATTTT.

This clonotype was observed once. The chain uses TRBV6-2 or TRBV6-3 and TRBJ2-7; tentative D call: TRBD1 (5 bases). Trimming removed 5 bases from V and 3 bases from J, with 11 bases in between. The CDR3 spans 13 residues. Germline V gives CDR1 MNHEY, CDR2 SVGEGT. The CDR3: CASSRRGVYEQYF. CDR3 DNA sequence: TGTGCCAGCAGTCGAAGGGGTGTCTACGAGCAGTACTTC.

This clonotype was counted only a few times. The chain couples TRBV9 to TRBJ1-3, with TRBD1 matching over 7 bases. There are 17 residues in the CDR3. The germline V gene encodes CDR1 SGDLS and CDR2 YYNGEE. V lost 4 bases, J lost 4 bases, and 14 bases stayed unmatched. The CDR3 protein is CASSPGGTVRAGNTIYF. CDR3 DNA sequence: TGTGCCAGCAGCCCAGGGGGAACCGTCCGGGCCGGAAACACCATATATTTT. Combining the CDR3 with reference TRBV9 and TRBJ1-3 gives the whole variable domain DSGVTQTPKHLITATGQRVTLRCSPRSGDLSVYWYQQSLDQGLQFLIQYYNGEERAKGNILERFSAQQFPDLHSELNLSSLELGDSALYFCASSPGGTVRAGNTIYFGEGSWLTVV.

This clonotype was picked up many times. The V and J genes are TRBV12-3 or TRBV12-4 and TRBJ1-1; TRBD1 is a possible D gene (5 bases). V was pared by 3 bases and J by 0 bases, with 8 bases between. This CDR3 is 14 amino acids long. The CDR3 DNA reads TGTGCCAGCAGTTTGAGACAGATGAACACTGAAGCTTTCTTT. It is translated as CASSLRQMNTEAFF.

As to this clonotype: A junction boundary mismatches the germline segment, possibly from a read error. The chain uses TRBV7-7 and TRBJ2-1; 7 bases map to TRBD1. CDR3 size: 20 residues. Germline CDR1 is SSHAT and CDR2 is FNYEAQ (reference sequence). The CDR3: CASSPSKFGTAVYGYNEQFF. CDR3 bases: TGTGCTAGCAGCCCTTCTAAATTTGGGACAGCAGTCTACGGCTACAATGAGCAGTTCTTC.

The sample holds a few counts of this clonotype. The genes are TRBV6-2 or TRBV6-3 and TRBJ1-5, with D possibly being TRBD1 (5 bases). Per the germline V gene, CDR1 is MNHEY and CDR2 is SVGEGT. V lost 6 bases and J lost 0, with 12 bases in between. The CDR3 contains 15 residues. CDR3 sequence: CASSSDTDSNQPQHF. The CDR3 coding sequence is TGTGCCAGCAGCTCGGACACGGATAGCAATCAGCCCCAGCATTTT.

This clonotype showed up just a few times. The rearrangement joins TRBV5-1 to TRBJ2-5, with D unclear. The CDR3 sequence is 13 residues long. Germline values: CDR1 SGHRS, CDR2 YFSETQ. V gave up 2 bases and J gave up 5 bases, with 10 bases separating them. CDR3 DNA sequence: TGCGCCAGCAGCTTCTTTTCCTTGGAGACCCAGTACTTC. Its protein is CASSFFSLETQYF.

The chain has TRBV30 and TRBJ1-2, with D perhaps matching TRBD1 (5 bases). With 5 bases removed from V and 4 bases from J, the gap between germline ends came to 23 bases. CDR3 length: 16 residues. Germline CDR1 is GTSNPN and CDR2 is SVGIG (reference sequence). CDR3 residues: CAWLVPATGPGYGYTF. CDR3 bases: TGTGCCTGGCTTGTCCCGGCAACGGGACCAGGCTATGGCTACACCTTC.